This T cell receptor (beta chain) was found in a study of technical replicates of blood from a few donors. Germline CDR1 and CDR2: MNHNS and SASEGT. V was clipped by 4 bases and J by 3 bases, with 6 bases between them. The CDR3 is 12 amino acids. Sequencing used immunoSEQ multiplex PCR; TCRdb keeps in-frame clones, though not all of them. Of about 66,000 clones in the sample, approximately 91% were seen once. What was sequenced was PBMCs. The clonotype comes from a human donor in good health. Some clones in this sample may be carry-over from other donors' samples. V and J are TRBV6-1 and TRBJ1-1; D unresolved. CDR3 region: CASSARDTEAFF. The DNA for the CDR3 is TGTGCCAGCAGTGCACGGGACACTGAAGCTTTCTTT.